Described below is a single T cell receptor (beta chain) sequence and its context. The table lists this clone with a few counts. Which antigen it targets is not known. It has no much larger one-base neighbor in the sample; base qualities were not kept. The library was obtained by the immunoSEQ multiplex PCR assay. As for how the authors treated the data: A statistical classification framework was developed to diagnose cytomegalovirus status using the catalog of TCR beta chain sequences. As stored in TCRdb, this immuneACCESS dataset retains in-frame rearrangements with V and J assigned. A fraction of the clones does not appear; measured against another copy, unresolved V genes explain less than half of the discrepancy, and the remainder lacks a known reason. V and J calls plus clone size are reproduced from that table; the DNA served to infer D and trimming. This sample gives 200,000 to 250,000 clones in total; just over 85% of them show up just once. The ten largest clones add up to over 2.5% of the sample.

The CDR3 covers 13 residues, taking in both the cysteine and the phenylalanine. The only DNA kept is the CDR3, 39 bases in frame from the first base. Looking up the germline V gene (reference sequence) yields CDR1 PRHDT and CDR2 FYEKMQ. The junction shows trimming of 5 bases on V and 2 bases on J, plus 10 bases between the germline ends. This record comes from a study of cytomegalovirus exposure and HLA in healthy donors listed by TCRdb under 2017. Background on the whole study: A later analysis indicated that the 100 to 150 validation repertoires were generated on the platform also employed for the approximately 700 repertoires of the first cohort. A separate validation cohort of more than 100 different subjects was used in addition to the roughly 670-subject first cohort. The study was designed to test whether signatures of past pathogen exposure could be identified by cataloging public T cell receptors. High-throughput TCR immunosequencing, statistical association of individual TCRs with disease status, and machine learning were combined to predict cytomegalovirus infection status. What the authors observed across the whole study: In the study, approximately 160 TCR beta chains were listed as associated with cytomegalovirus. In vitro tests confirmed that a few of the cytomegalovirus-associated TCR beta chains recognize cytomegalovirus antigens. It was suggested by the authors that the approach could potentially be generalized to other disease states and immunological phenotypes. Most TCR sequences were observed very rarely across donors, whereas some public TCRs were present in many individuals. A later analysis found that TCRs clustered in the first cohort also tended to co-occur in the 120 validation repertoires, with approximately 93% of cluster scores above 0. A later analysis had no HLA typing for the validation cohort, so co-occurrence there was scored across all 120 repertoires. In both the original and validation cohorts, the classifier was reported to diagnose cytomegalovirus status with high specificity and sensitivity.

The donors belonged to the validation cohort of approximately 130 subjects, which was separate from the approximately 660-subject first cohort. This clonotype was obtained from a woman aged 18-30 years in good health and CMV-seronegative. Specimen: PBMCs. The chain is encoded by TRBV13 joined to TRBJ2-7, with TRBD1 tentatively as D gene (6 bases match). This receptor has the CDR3 CASSTRQAYEQYF. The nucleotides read TGTGCCAGCAGCACCCGACAGGCCTACGAGCAGTACTTC.